A selection of T cell receptor beta chains follows, all from one sample in a study of blood T cell repertoires in COVID-19. Method: immunoSEQ multiplex PCR; TCRdb's copy keeps in-frame clones and lacks some. This repertoire shows fewer than 250,000 clones, about four fifths found once; its top ten account for roughly 4%. Input material: peripheral blood. Receptors were obtained from a man aged 50 or older with acute or convalescent COVID-19. Each CDR3 is given with its conserved first and last residue. A D gene is named only where the DNA matches it firmly. Rows give clone size only sometimes, using once, few, many, or a class for an expanded clone.

CDR3 DNA: TGCGCCAGCAGCTTGTCACAGCCCCCTAACTATGGCTACACCTTC; CDR3 protein: CASSLSQPPNYGYTF; V gene: TRBV5-1; clone size: once; D gene: .; J gene: TRBJ1-2
CDR3 DNA: TGTGCCAGCAAACGGGACTCTAGCCCCACTGAAGCTTTCTTT; CDR3 protein: CASKRDSSPTEAFF; V gene: TRBV5-4; clone size: .; D gene: .; J gene: TRBJ1-1
CDR3 DNA: TGTGCCAGCAGCCCCCCAAGCGGGGGGGAGACCCAGTACTTC; CDR3 protein: CASSPPSGGETQYF; V gene: TRBV5-4; clone size: .; D gene: TRBD2; J gene: TRBJ2-5
CDR3 DNA: TGTGCCAGCAGCTTAGGTACATACGAGCAGTACTTC; CDR3 protein: CASSLGTYEQYF; V gene: TRBV11-2; clone size: .; D gene: .; J gene: TRBJ2-7
CDR3 DNA: TGTGCCAGCAGTGAATATCTAGAAGAGACCCAGTACTTC; CDR3 protein: CASSEYLEETQYF; V gene: TRBV25-1; clone size: .; D gene: .; J gene: TRBJ2-5
CDR3 DNA: TGTGCCAGCAGCGACCTAGCGGGGGGGCGAGAGCAGTACTTC; CDR3 protein: CASSDLAGGREQYF; V gene: TRBV5-4; clone size: once; D gene: TRBD2; J gene: TRBJ2-7
CDR3 DNA: TGTGCCAGCAGCTTAGCTGGCACCACCAATTCACCCCTCCACTTT; CDR3 protein: CASSLAGTTNSPLHF; V gene: TRBV7-8; clone size: .; D gene: .; J gene: TRBJ1-6
CDR3 DNA: TGTGCCATCAGGGAGGCAGGGGGGATGAACACTGAAGCTTTCTTT; CDR3 protein: CAIREAGGMNTEAFF; V gene: TRBV10-3; clone size: .; D gene: TRBD1; J gene: TRBJ1-1
CDR3 DNA: TGTGCCAGTAAGGGGTTGGGGACCCAGTACTTC; CDR3 protein: CASKGLGTQYF; V gene: TRBV19; clone size: .; D gene: .; J gene: TRBJ2-5
CDR3 DNA: TGTGCCAGCAGTTCCGGGACAGCGGGCTATGGCTACACCTTC; CDR3 protein: CASSSGTAGYGYTF; V gene: TRBV6-5; clone size: few; D gene: TRBD1; J gene: TRBJ1-2
CDR3 DNA: TGTGCCAGCAGCGGGACAGGGACATATGGCTACACCTTC; CDR3 protein: CASSGTGTYGYTF; V gene: TRBV6-5; clone size: once; D gene: TRBD1; J gene: TRBJ1-2
CDR3 DNA: TGTGCCAGCAGCTTAAAATTGGGCAGTAGCACAGATACGCAGTATTTT; CDR3 protein: CASSLKLGSSTDTQYF; V gene: TRBV7-3; clone size: .; D gene: .; J gene: TRBJ2-3
CDR3 DNA: TGTGCCTGGGGACCCAGTCTCGAAGCTTTCTTT; CDR3 protein: CAWGPSLEAFF; V gene: TRBV30; clone size: .; D gene: .; J gene: TRBJ1-1
CDR3 DNA: TGTGCCAGCAGCCCGGGACTCAAGCTGCCCGGCTACACCTTC; CDR3 protein: CASSPGLKLPGYTF; V gene: TRBV11-2; clone size: .; D gene: .; J gene: TRBJ1-2
CDR3 DNA: TGCGCCAGCAGCTTGGTCCCAGGGGATACGCAGTATTTT; CDR3 protein: CASSLVPGDTQYF; V gene: TRBV5-1; clone size: .; D gene: .; J gene: TRBJ2-3
CDR3 DNA: TGTGCCATCAGTGAGTCGCGGGCTAGCGGGAACTACGAGCAGTACTTC; CDR3 protein: CAISESRASGNYEQYF; V gene: TRBV10-3; clone size: .; D gene: TRBD2; J gene: TRBJ2-7
CDR3 DNA: TGCGCCAGCAGTGGGGGCAAGTCTGGCTACACCTTC; CDR3 protein: CASSGGKSGYTF; V gene: TRBV10-2; clone size: .; D gene: .; J gene: TRBJ1-2
CDR3 DNA: TGTGCCAGCAGCCGGGACAGGGGGCTGGGGGAGCAGTACTTC; CDR3 protein: CASSRDRGLGEQYF; V gene: TRBV14; clone size: few; D gene: TRBD1; J gene: TRBJ2-7
CDR3 DNA: TGTGCCAGCAGTTTATGGTTGGGTTCGGGGACTGAAGCTTTCTTT; CDR3 protein: CASSLWLGSGTEAFF; V gene: TRBV27; clone size: .; D gene: .; J gene: TRBJ1-1
CDR3 DNA: TGTGCCAGCAGTGATTCCGGGACAGGGTGGGGTGAAAAACTGTTTTTT; CDR3 protein: CASSDSGTGWGEKLFF; V gene: TRBV28; clone size: .; D gene: TRBD1; J gene: TRBJ1-4